This T cell receptor (beta chain) emerged from a study of blood T cell repertoires in COVID-19. Study-wide background: The cDNA or gDNA used as material had been derived from T cells, B-cell-depleted T cells, or PBMCs.

Original processing methods: Nucleated cell number was recorded as an estimate derived from reference gene primer amplification. Method: immunoSEQ multiplex PCR; TCRdb's copy keeps in-frame clones and lacks some. V and J calls and clone size are copied from that table; D and trimming were computed from the DNA. Of about 200,000 clones listed, around nine tenths are singletons. Trimming took 8 bases from V and 2 from J, leaving 9 bases between them. CDR1 LNHNV and CDR2 YYDKDF come from the germline V gene (reference sequence). CDR3 length: 12 residues. Sequencing was done on a sample of peripheral blood. The sequence was obtained from a young man with active or convalescent COVID-19. V gene TRBV15 combines with J gene TRBJ1-2, with a tentative D call TRBD1 (5 bases). The CDR3 DNA is TGTGCCACCTCGGAGGGGAACTATGGCTACACCTTC. It is translated as CATSEGNYGYTF.